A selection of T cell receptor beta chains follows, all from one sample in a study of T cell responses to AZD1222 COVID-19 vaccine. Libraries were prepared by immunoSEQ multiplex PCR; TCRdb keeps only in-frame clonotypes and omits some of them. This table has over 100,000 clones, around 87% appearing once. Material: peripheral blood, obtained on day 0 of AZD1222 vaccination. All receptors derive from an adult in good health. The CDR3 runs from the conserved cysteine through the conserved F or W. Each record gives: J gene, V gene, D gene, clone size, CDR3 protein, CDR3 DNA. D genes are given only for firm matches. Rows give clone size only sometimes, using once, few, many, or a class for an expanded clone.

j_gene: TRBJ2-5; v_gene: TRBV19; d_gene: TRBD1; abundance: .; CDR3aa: CASRQGPQETQYF; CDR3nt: TGTGCCAGCAGACAGGGCCCCCAAGAGACCCAGTACTTC
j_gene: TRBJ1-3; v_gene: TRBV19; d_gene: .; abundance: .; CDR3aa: CASSIDRGNTIYF; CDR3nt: TGTGCCAGTAGTATCGACAGGGGAAACACCATATATTTT
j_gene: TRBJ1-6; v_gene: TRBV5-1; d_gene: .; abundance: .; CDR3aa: CASSLAVPSSSYNSPLHF; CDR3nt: TGCGCCAGCAGCTTGGCCGTCCCCTCGAGCTCCTATAATTCACCCCTCCACTTT
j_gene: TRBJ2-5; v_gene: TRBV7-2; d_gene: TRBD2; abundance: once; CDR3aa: CASSPDRLAGGLQETQYF; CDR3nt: TGTGCCAGCAGCCCCGATCGGCTAGCGGGGGGGTTACAAGAGACCCAGTACTTC
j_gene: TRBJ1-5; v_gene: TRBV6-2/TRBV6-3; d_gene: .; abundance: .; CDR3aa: CASSYDPGHLNQPQHF; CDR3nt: TGTGCCAGCAGTTACGACCCCGGACACCTCAATCAGCCCCAGCATTTT
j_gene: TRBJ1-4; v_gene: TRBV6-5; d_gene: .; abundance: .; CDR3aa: CASSYSRAAANEKLFF; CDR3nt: TGTGCCAGCAGTTACAGCAGGGCGGCGGCTAATGAAAAACTGTTTTTT
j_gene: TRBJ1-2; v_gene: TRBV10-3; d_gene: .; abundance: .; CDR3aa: CATAGPDGYTF; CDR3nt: TGTGCCACGGCCGGCCCGGATGGCTACACCTTC
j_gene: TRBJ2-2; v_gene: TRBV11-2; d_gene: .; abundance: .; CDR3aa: CASSSALGAASGELFF; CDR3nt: TGTGCCAGCAGCTCTGCTCTAGGGGCAGCCTCGGGGGAGCTGTTTTTT
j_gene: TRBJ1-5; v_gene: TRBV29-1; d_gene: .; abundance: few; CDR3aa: CSVGAGDQPQHF; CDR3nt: TGCAGCGTTGGGGCAGGCGATCAGCCCCAGCATTTT
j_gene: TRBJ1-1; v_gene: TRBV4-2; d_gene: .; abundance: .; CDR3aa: CASSLPGQGTRGTEAFF; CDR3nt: TGTGCCAGCAGCCTGCCGGGGCAGGGAACCCGAGGCACTGAAGCTTTCTTT
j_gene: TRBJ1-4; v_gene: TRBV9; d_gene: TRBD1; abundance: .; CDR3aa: CASSVNTGEEKLFF; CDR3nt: TGTGCCAGCAGCGTTAATACAGGGGAGGAAAAACTGTTTTTT
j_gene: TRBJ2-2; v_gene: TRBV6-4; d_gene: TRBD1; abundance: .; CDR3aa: CASSEGTEHTGELFF; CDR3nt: TGTGCCAGCAGTGAGGGGACAGAACACACCGGGGAGCTGTTTTTT
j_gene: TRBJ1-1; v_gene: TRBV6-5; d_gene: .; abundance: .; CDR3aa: CATQLKLNTEAFF; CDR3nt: TGTGCCACGCAGCTGAAATTGAACACTGAAGCTTTCTTT
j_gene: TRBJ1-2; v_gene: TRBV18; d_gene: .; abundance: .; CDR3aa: CASSPPWGLSMYGYTF; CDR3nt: TGTGCCAGCTCACCACCCTGGGGCCTTAGTATGTATGGCTACACCTTC
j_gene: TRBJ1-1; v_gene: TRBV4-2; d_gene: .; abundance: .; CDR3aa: CASSQVAGRGARGTEAFF; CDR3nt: TGTGCCAGCAGCCAAGTCGCGGGACGGGGGGCGCGGGGCACTGAAGCTTTCTTT
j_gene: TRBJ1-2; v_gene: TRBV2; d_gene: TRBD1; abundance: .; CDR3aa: CASSEAGSGQGFLRGYTF; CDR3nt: TGTGCCAGCAGTGAAGCGGGTTCGGGACAGGGGTTTTTACGTGGCTACACCTTC
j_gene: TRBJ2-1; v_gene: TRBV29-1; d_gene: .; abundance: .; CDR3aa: CSVDSGTNEQFF; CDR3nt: TGCAGCGTTGATTCGGGGACGAATGAGCAGTTCTTC
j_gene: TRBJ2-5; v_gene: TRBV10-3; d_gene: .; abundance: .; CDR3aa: CAISEVPETQYF; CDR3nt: TGTGCCATCTCCGAGGTACCAGAGACCCAGTACTTC
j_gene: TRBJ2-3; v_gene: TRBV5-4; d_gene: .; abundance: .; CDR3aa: CASSGGAQGVADTQYF; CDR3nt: TGTGCCAGCAGCGGTGGGGCACAGGGTGTCGCAGATACGCAGTATTTT
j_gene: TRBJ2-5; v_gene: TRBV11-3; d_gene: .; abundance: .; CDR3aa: CASSKTGGATQYF; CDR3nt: TGTGCCAGCAGCAAGACGGGGGGCGCGACCCAGTACTTC
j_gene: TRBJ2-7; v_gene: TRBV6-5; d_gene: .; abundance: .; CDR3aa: CASSYGQVSHEQYF; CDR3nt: TGTGCCAGCAGTTACGGGCAGGTATCCCACGAGCAGTACTTC
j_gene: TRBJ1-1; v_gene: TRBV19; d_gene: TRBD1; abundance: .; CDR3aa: CASSMVRTGGSEAFF; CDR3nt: TGTGCCAGTAGTATGGTAAGGACAGGGGGTTCTGAAGCTTTCTTT
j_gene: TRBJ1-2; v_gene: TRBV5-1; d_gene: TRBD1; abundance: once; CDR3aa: CASSVGQGSGGYTF; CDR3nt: TGCGCCAGCAGCGTCGGACAGGGGAGCGGCGGCTACACCTTC
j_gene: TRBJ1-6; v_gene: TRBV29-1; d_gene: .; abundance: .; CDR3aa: CSVAQEFNSPLHF; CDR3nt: TGCAGCGTAGCACAGGAGTTTAATTCACCCCTCCACTTT
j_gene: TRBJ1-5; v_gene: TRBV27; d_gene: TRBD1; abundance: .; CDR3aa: CASRDRSIKNQPQHF; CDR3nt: TGTGCCAGCAGGGACAGGAGTATTAAAAATCAGCCCCAGCATTTT
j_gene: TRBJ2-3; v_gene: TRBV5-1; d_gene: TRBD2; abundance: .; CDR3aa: CASSSSGVVDTQYF; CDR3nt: TGCGCCAGCAGCTCCAGCGGGGTGGTAGATACGCAGTATTTT
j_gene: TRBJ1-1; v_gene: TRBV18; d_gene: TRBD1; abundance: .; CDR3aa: CASSQWTGSTAFF; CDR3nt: TGTGCCAGCTCACAATGGACAGGAAGTACAGCTTTCTTT
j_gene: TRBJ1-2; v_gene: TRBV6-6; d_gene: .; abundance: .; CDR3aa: CASSSTGGDYGYTF; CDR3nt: TGTGCCAGCAGTTCCACGGGGGGCGACTATGGCTACACCTTC
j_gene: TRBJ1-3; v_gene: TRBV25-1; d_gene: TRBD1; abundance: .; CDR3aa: CASSDTGGPGNTIYF; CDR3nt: TGTGCCAGCAGTGACACAGGGGGACCAGGAAACACCATATATTTT
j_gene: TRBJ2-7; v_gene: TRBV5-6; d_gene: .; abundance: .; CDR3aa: CASSLDRAVSYEQYF; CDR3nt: TGTGCCAGCAGCTTGGACAGGGCCGTTTCCTACGAGCAGTACTTC
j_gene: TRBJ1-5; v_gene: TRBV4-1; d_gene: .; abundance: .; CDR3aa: CASSQAGPHQPQHF; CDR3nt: TGCGCCAGCAGCCAAGCTGGGCCCCATCAGCCCCAGCATTTT
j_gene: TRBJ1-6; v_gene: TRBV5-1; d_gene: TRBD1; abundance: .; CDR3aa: CASSLDRGTELNSPLHF; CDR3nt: TGCGCCAGCAGCTTGGATCGGGGGACAGAGCTTAATTCACCCCTCCACTTT
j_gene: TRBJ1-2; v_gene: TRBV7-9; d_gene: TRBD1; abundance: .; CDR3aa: CASSLVEGTEGGYTF; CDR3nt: TGTGCCAGCAGCTTAGTGGAAGGGACAGAGGGTGGCTACACCTTC
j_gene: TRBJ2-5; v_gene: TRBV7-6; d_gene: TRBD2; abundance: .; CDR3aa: CASSLGLAQETQYF; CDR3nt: TGTGCCAGCAGCTTAGGACTAGCGCAAGAGACCCAGTACTTC
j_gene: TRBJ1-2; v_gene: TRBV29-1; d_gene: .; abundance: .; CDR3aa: CSVEDRALPGDLNYGYTF; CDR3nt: TGCAGCGTTGAAGACAGAGCCCTGCCAGGGGATCTTAACTATGGCTACACCTTC
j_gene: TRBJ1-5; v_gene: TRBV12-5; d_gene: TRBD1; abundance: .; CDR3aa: CASGPGQGNQPQHF; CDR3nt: TGTGCTAGTGGCCCGGGACAGGGCAATCAGCCCCAGCATTTT
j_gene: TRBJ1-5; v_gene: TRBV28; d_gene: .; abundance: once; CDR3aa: CASSFYSSNQPQHF; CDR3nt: TGTGCCAGCAGTTTTTACTCCAGCAATCAGCCCCAGCATTTT
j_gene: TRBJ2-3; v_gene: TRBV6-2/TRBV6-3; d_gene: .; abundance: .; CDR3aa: CASSRRGTVNTQYF; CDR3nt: TGTGCCAGCAGCCGCCGGGGTACGGTCAATACGCAGTATTTT
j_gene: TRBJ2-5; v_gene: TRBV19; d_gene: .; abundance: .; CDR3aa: CASSRDGQETQYF; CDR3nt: TGTGCCAGTAGCCGGGACGGCCAAGAGACCCAGTACTTC
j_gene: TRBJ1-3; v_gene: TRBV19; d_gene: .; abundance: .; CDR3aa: CAFTLTGNTIYF; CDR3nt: TGTGCCTTTACACTTACTGGAAACACCATATATTTT
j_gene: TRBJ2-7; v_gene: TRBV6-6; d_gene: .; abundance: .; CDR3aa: CASSTLYEQYF; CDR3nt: TGTGCCAGCAGCACCCTCTACGAGCAGTACTTC